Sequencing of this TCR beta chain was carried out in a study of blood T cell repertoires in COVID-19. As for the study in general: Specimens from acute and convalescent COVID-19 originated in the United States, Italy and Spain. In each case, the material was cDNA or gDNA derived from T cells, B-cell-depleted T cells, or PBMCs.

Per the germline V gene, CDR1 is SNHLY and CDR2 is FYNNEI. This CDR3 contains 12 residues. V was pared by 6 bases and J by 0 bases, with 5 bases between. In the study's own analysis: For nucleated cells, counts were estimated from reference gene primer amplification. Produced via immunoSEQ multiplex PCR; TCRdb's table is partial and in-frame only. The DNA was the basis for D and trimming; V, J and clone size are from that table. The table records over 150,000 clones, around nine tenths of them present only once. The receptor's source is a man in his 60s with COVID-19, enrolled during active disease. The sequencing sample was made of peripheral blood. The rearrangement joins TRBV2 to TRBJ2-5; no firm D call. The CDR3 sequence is CASRQNQETQYF. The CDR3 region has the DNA TGTGCCAGCAGGCAGAACCAAGAGACCCAGTACTTC. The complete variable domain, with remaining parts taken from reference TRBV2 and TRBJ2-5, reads EPEVTQTPSHQVTQMGQEVILRCVPISNHLYFYWYRQILGQKVEFLVSFYNNEISEKSEIFDDQFSVERPDGSNFTLKIRSTKLEDSAMYFCASRQNQETQYFGPGTRLLVL.